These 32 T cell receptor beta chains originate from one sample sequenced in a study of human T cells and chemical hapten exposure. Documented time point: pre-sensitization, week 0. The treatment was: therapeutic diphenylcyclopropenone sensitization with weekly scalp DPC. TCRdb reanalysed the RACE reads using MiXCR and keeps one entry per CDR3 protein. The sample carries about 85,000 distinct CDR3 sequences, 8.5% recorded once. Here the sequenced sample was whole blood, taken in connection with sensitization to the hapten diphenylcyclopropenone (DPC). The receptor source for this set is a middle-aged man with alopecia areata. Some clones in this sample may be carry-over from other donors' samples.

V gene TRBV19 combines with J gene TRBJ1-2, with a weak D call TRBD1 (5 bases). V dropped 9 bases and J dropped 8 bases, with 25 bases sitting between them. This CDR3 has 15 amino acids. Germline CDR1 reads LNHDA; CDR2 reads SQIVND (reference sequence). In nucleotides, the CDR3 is TGTGCCAGCTCAAGTACGCAGGGCGTTTCTGGCGGCTACACCTTC. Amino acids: CASSSTQGVSGGYTF.

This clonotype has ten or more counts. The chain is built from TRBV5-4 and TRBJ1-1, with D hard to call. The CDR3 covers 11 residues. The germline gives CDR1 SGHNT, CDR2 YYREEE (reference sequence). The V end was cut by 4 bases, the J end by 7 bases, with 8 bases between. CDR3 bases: TGTGCCAGCAGCAAGGAAAATGAAGCTTTCTTT. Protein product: CASSKENEAFF.

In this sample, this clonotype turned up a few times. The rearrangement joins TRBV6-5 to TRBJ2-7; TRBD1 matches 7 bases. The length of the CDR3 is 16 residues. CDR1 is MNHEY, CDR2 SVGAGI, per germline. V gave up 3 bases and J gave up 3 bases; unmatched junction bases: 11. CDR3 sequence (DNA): TGTGCCAGCAGTTATAGTTTTGAGGGGGCATACTACGAGCAGTACTTC. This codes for CASSYSFEGAYYEQYF.

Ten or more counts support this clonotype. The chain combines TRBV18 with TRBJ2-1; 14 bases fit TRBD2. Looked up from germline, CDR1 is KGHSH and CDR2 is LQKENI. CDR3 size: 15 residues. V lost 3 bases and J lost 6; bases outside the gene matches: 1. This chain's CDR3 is CASSPGTSGSNEQFF. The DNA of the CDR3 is TGTGCCAGCTCACCTGGGACTAGCGGGAGCAATGAGCAGTTCTTC.

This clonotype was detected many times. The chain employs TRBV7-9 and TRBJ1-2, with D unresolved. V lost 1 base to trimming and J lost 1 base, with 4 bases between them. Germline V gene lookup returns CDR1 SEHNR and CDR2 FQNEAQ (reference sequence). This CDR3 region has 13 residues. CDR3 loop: CASSLGDNYGYTF. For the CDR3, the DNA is TGTGCCAGCAGCTTAGGGGATAACTATGGCTACACCTTC.

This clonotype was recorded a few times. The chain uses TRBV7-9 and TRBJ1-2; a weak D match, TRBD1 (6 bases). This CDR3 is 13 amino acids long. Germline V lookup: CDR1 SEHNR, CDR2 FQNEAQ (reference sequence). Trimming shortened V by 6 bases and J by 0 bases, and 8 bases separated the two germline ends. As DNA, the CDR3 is TGTGCCAGCAGAGGGGGGTCTAACTATGGCTACACCTTC. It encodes CASRGGSNYGYTF.

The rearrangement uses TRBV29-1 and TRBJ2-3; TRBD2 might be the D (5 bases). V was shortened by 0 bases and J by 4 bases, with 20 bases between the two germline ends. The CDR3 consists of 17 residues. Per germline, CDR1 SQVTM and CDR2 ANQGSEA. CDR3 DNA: TGCAGCGTTGAAGAGGCTAGCCAATCATTTTGGGCAGATACGCAGTATTTT. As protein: CSVEEASQSFWADTQYF.

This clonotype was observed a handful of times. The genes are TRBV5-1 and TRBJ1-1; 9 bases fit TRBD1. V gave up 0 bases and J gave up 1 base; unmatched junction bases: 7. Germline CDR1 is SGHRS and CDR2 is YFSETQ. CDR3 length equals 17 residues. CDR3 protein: CASSLGFGTGSNTEAFF. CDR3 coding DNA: TGCGCCAGCAGCTTGGGGTTTGGGACAGGGTCGAACACTGAAGCTTTCTTT. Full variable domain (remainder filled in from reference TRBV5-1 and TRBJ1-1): KAGVTQTPRYLIKTRGQQVTLSCSPISGHRSVSWYQQTPGQGLQFLFEYFSETQRNKGNFPGRFSGRQFSNSRSEMNVSTLELGDSALYLCASSLGFGTGSNTEAFFGQGTRLTVV.

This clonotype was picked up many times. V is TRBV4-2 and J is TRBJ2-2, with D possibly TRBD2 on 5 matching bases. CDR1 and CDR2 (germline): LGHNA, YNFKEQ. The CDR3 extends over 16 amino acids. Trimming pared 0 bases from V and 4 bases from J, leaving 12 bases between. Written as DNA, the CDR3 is TGTGCCAGCAGCCAAGATCCAGCGGTACCCACCGGGGAGCTGTTTTTT. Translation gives CASSQDPAVPTGELFF.

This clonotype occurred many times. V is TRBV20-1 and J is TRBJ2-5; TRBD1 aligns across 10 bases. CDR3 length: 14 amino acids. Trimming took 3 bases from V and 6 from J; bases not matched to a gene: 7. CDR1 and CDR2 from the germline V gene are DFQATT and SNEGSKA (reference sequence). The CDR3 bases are TGCAGTGCTAGCCCGCCGGGACAGGGGAAGACCCAGTACTTC. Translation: CSASPPGQGKTQYF.

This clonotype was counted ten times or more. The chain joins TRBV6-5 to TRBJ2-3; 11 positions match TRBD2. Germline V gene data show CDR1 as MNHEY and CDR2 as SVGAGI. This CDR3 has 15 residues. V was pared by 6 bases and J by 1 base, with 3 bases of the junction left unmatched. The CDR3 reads CASRGGLAGTDTQYF. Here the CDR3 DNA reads TGTGCCAGCAGGGGGGGACTAGCGGGCACAGATACGCAGTATTTT.

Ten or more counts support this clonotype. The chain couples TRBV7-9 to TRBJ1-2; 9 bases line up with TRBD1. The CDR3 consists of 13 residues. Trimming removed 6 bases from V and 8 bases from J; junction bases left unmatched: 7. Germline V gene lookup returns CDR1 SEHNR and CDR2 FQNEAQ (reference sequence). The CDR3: CASRTGGAEGYTF. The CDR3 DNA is TGTGCCAGCAGAACAGGGGGCGCAGAAGGCTACACCTTC.

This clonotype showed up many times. DNA of the CDR3: TGTGCCAGCAGCCACTTTATATCCTACGAGCAGTACTTC. It is translated as CASSHFISYEQYF. This chain joins TRBV3-1 and TRBJ2-7; no clear D gene. V lost 3 bases and J 1 base, leaving 7 bases between the germline ends. Germline V CDR1 and CDR2: LGHDT, YNNKEL (reference sequence). The CDR3 contains 13 residues.

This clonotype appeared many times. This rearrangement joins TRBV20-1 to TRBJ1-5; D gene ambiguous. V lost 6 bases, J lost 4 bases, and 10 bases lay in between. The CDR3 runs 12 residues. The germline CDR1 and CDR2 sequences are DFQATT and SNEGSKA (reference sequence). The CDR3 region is CSARQPNQPQHF. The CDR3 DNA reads TGCAGTGCCCGACAACCAAATCAGCCCCAGCATTTT.

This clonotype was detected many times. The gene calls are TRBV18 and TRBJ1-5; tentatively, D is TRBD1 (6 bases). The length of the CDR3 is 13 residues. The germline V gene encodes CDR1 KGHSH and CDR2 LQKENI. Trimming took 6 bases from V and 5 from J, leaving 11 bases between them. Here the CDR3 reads CASSTGRDQPQHF. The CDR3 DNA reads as TGTGCCAGCTCGACAGGCAGGGATCAGCCCCAGCATTTT.

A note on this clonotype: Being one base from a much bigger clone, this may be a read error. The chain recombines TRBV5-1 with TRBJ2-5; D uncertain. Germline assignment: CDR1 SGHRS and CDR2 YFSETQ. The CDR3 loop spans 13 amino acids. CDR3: CAISSTYQETQYF. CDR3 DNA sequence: TGCGCCATCAGCTCCACGTACCAAGAGACCCAGTACTTC.

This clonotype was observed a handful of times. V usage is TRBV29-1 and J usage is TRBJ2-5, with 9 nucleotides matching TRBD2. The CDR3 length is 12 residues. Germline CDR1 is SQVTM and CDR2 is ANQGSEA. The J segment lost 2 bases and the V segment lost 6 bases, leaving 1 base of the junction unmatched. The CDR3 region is CSVTSGQETQYF. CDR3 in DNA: TGCAGCGTGACTAGCGGACAAGAGACCCAGTACTTC.

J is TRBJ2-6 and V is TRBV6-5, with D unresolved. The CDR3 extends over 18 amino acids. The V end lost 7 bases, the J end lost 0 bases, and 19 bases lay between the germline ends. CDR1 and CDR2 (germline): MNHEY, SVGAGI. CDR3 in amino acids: CASTPKLVFYSGANVLTF. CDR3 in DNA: TGTGCCAGCACCCCGAAATTGGTCTTCTACTCTGGGGCCAACGTCCTGACTTTC.

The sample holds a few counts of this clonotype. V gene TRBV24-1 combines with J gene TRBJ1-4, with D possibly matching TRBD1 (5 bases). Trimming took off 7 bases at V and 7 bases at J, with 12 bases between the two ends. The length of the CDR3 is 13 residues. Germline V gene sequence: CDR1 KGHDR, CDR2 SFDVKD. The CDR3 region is CATSQGVGEKLFF. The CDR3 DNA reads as TGTGCCACCAGCCAGGGCGTCGGTGAAAAACTGTTTTTT.

CDR3 nucleotide sequence: TGTGCCAGCAGCCGAACGACTAGCGGGAGTTTGGAGACCCAGTACTTC. Protein product: CASSRTTSGSLETQYF. V and J are TRBV4-2 and TRBJ2-5; 12 bases fit TRBD2. Trimming removed 4 bases from V and 5 bases from J; junction bases left unmatched: 8. The CDR3 consists of 16 residues. The germline V gene encodes CDR1 LGHNA and CDR2 YNFKEQ.

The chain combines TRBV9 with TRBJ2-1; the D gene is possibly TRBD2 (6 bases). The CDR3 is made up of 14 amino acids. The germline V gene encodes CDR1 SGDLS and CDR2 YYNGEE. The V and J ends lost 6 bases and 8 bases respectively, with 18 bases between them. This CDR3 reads CASTRYGERDEQFF. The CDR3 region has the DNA TGTGCCAGCACCAGGTATGGGGAGCGGGATGAGCAGTTCTTC.

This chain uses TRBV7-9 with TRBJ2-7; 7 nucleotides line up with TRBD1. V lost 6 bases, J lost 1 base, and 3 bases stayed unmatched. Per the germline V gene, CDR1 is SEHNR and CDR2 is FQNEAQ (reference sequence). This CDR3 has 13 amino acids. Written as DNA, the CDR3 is TGTGCCAGCAGAAACAGGGGTTCCTACGAGCAGTACTTC. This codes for CASRNRGSYEQYF.

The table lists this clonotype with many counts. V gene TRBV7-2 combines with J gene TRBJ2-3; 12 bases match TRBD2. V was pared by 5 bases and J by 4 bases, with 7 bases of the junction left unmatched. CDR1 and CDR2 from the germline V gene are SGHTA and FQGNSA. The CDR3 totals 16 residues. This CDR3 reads CASSILAGGPADTQYF. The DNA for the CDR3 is TGTGCCAGCAGCATCCTAGCGGGAGGGCCCGCAGATACGCAGTATTTT. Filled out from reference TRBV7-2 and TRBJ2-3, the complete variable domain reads GAGVSQSPSNKVTEKGKDVELRCDPISGHTALYWYRQSLGQGLEFLIYFQGNSAPDKSGLPSDRFSAERTGGSVSTLTIQRTQQEDSAVYLCASSILAGGPADTQYFGPGTRLTVL.

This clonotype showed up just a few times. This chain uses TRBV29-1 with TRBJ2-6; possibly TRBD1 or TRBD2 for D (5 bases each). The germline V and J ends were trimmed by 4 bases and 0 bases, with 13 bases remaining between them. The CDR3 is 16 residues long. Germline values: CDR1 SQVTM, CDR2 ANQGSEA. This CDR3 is CSVAGTDSSGANVLTF. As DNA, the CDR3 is TGCAGCGTTGCCGGGACGGATAGCTCTGGGGCCAACGTCCTGACTTTC.

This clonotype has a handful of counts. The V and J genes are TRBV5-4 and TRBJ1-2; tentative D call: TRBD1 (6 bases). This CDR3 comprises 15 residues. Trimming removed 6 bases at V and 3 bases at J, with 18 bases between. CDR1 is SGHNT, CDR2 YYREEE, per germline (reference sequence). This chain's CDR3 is CASMRQAAGDYGYTF. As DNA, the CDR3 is TGTGCCAGCATGAGACAGGCCGCAGGGGACTATGGCTACACCTTC.

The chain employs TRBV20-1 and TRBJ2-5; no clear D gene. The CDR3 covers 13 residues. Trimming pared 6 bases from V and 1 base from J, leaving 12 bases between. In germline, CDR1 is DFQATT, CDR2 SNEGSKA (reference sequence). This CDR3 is CSATSPGQETQYF. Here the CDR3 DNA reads TGCAGTGCGACAAGCCCGGGCCAAGAGACCCAGTACTTC.

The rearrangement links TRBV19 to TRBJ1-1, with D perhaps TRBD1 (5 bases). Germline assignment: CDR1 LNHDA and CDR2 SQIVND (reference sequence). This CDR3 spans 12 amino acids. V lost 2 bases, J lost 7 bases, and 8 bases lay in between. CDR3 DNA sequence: TGTGCCAGTAGTATAAAGGGGTTTGAAGCTTTCTTT. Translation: CASSIKGFEAFF.

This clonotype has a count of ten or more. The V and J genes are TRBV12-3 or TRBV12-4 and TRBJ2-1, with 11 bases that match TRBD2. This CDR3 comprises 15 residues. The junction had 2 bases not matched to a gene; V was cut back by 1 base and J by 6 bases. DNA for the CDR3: TGTGCCAGCAGTTTAGAGGGACTAGCGGCCAATGAGCAGTTCTTC. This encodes CASSLEGLAANEQFF.

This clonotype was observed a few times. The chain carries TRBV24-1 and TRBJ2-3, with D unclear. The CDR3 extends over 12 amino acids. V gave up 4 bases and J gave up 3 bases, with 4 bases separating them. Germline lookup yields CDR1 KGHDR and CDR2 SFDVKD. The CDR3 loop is CATSETTDTQYF. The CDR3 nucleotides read TGTGCCACCAGTGAAACGACAGATACGCAGTATTTT.

CDR3 amino acids: CASSSTWSYSNQPQHF. The CDR3 DNA is TGTGCCAGTAGTAGCACTTGGTCCTATAGCAATCAGCCCCAGCATTTT. V gene TRBV19 combines with J gene TRBJ1-5, with D unresolved. Looked up from germline, CDR1 is LNHDA and CDR2 is SQIVND (reference sequence). CDR3 size: 16 residues. V dropped 4 bases and J dropped 0 bases, with 13 bases sitting between them. Full variable domain (rest looked up from reference TRBV19 and TRBJ1-5): DGGITQSPKYLFRKEGQNVTLSCEQNLNHDAMYWYRQDPGQGLRLIYYSQIVNDFQKGDIAEGYSVSREKKESFPLTVTSAQKNPTAFYLCASSSTWSYSNQPQHFGDGTRLSIL.

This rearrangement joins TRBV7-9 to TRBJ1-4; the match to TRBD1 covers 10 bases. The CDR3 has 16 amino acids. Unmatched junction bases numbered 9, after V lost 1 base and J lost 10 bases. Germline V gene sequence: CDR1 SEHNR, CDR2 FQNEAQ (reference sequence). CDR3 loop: CASSLGGQGPIGKLFF. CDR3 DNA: TGTGCCAGCAGCTTAGGGGGACAGGGGCCAATAGGAAAACTGTTTTTT.

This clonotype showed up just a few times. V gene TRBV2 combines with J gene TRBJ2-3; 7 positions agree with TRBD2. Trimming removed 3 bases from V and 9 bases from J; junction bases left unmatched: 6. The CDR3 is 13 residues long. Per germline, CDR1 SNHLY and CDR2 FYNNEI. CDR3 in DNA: TGTGCCAGCAGTGAGACGGGGGGTTGGACGCAGTATTTT. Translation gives CASSETGGWTQYF.